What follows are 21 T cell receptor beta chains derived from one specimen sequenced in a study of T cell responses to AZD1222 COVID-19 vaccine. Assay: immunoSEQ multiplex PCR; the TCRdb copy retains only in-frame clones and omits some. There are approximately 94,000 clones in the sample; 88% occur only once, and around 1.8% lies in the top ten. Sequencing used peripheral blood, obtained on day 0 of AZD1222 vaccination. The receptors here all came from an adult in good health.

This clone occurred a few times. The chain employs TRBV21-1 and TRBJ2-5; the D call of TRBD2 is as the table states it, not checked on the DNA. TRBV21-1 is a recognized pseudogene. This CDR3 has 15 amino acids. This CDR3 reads CASSKPTSGSETQYF. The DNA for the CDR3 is TGTGCCAGCAGCAAGCCCACTAGCGGTTCAGAGACCCAGTACTTC.

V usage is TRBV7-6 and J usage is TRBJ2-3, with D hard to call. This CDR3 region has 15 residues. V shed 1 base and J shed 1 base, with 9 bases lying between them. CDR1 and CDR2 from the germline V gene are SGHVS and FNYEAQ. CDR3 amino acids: CASSLVIQGTDTQYF. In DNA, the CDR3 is TGTGCCAGCAGCTTAGTTATCCAGGGCACAGATACGCAGTATTTT.

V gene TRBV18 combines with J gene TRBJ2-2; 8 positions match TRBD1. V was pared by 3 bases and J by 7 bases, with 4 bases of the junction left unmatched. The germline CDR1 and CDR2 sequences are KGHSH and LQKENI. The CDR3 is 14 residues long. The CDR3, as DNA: TGTGCCAGCTCACCGGTCGGACAGGGCGGGGAGCTGTTTTTT. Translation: CASSPVGQGGELFF. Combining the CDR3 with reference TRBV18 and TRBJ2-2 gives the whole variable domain NAGVMQNPRHLVRRRGQEARLRCSPMKGHSHVYWYRQLPEEGLKFMVYLQKENIIDESGMPKERFSAEFPKEGPSILRIQQVVRGDSAAYFCASSPVGQGGELFFGEGSRLTVL.

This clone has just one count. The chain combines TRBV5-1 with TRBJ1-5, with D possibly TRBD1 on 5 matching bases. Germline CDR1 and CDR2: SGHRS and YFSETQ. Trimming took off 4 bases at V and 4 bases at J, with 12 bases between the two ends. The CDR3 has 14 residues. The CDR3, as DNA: TGCGCCAGCAGCCCAGACAGCCTTAATCAGCCCCAGCATTTT. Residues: CASSPDSLNQPQHF. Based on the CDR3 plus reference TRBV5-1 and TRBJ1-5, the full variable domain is KAGVTQTPRYLIKTRGQQVTLSCSPISGHRSVSWYQQTPGQGLQFLFEYFSETQRNKGNFPGRFSGRQFSNSRSEMNVSTLELGDSALYLCASSPDSLNQPQHFGDGTRLSIL.

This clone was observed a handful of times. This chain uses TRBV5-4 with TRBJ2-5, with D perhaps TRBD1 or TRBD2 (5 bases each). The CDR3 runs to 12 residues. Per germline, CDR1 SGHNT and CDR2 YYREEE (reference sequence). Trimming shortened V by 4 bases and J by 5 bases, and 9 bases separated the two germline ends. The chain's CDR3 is CASSPWGETQYF. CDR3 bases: TGTGCCAGCAGCCCGTGGGGGGAGACCCAGTACTTC.

In nucleotides, the CDR3 is TGCGCCAGCAGCCAAGCCCGGGGCGGGAGTTACACCGGGGAGCTGTTTTTT. Residues: CASSQARGGSYTGELFF. This sequence joins TRBV4-3 and TRBJ2-2, with 7 bases aligning to TRBD2. The length of the CDR3 is 17 residues. CDR1 is LGHNA, CDR2 YSLEER, per germline. V dropped 1 base and J dropped 3; count of bases not matched to a gene: 8.

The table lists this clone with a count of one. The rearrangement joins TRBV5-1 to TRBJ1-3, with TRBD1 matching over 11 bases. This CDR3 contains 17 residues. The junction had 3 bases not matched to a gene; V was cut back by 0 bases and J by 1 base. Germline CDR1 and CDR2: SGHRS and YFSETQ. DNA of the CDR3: TGCGCCAGCAGCTTGGGGACAGGGGGCTTATCTGGAAACACCATATATTTT. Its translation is CASSLGTGGLSGNTIYF.

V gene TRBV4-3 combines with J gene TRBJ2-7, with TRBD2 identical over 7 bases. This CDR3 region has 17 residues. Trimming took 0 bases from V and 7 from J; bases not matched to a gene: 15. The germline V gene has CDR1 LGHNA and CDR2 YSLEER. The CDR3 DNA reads TGCGCCAGCAGCCAAGATTGGTCTAGCGGCACCCGTATGGAGCAGTACTTC. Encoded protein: CASSQDWSSGTRMEQYF.

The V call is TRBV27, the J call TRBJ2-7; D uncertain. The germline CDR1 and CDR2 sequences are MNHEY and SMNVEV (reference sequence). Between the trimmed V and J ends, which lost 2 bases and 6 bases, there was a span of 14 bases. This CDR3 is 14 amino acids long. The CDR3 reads CASSLLSTSGEQYF. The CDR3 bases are TGTGCCAGCAGTTTACTTAGCACGTCGGGCGAGCAGTACTTC.

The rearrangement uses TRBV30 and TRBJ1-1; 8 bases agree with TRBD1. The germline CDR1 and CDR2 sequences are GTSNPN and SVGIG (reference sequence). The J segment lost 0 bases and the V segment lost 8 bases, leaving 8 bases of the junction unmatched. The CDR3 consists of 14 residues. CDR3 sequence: CARGQGLMNTEAFF. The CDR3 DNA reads TGTGCCCGTGGACAGGGCCTTATGAACACTGAAGCTTTCTTT.

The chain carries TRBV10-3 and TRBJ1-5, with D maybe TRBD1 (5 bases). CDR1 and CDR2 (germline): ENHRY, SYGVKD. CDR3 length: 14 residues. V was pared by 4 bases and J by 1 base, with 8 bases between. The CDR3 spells CAISGGMSNQPQHF. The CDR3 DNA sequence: TGTGCCATCAGTGGGGGGATGAGCAATCAGCCCCAGCATTTT.

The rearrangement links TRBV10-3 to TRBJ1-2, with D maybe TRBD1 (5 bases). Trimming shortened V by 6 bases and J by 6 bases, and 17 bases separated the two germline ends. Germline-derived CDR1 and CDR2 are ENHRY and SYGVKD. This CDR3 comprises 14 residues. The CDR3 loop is CAIRSPGTSNGYTF. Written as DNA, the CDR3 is TGTGCCATCAGATCCCCAGGGACGTCAAATGGCTACACCTTC.

CDR3 region: CASSGSGGPYEQYF. Here the CDR3 DNA reads TGTGCCAGTAGTGGATCGGGAGGGCCCTACGAGCAGTACTTC. The chain carries TRBV19 and TRBJ2-7; 8 nucleotides agree with TRBD2. This CDR3 contains 14 residues. The germline V gene encodes CDR1 LNHDA and CDR2 SQIVND (reference sequence). Trimming took 5 bases from V and 2 from J; bases not matched to a gene: 5.

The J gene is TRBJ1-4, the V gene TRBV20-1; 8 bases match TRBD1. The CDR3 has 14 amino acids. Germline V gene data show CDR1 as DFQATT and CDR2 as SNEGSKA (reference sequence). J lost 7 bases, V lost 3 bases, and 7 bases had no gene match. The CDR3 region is CSASDQGAVEKLFF. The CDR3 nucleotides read TGCAGTGCTAGTGACCAGGGGGCCGTTGAAAAACTGTTTTTT.

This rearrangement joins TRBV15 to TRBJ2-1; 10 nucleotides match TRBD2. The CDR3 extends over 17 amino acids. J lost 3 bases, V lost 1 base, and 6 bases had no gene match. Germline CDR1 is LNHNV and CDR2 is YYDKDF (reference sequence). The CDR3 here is CATSRVASGSFYNEQFF. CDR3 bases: TGTGCCACCAGCAGAGTTGCTAGCGGGAGTTTCTACAATGAGCAGTTCTTC.

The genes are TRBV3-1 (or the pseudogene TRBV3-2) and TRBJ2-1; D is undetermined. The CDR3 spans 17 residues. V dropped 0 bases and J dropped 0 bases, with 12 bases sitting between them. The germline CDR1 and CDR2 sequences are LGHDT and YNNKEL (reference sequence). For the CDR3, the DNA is TGTGCCAGCAGCCAAGATATGAGCGCTAGCTCCTACAATGAGCAGTTCTTC. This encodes CASSQDMSASSYNEQFF.

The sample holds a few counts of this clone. CDR3 coding DNA: TGTGCCACCAGCAGAGATCTGGGTGTCTCCTACGAGCAGTACTTC. As protein: CATSRDLGVSYEQYF. The rearrangement links TRBV15 to TRBJ2-7, with unresolved D. The CDR3 has 15 residues. V was trimmed by 0 bases and J by 0 bases, leaving 9 bases between them. The germline V gene has CDR1 LNHNV and CDR2 YYDKDF (reference sequence).

The CDR3 here is CASSARRGEYNEQFF. Written as DNA, the CDR3 is TGTGCCAGCAGTGCCCGCCGGGGGGAATACAATGAGCAGTTCTTC. The V and J genes are TRBV2 and TRBJ2-1; 7 positions agree with TRBD2. Trimming removed 4 bases from V and 4 bases from J; junction bases left unmatched: 7. CDR1 and CDR2 (germline): SNHLY, FYNNEI. The CDR3 runs to 15 residues.

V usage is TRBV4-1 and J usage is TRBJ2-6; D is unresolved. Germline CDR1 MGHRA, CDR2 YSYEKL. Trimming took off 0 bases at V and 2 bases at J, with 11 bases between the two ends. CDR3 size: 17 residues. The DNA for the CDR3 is TGCGCCAGCAGCCAAGATGGCAGGTTGACTGGGGCCAACGTCCTGACTTTC. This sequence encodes CASSQDGRLTGANVLTF.

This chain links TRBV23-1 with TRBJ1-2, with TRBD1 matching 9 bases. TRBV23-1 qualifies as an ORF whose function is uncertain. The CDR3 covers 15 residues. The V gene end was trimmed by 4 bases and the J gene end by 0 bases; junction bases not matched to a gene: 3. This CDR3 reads CASSLGQGPNYGYTF. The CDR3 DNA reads TGCGCCAGCAGTCTGGGACAGGGCCCTAACTATGGCTACACCTTC.

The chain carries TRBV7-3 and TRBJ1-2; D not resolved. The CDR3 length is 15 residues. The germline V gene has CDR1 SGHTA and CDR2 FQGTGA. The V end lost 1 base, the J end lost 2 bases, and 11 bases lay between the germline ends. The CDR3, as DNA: TGTGCCAGCAGCTTAAAAGGGCCGCAGAACTATGGCTACACCTTC. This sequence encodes CASSLKGPQNYGYTF. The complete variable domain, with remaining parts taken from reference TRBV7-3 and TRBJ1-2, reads GAGVSQTPSNKVTEKGKYVELRCDPISGHTALYWYRQSLGQGPEFLIYFQGTGAADDSGLPNDRFFAVRPEGSVSTLKIQRTERGDSAVYLCASSLKGPQNYGYTFGSGTRLTVV.